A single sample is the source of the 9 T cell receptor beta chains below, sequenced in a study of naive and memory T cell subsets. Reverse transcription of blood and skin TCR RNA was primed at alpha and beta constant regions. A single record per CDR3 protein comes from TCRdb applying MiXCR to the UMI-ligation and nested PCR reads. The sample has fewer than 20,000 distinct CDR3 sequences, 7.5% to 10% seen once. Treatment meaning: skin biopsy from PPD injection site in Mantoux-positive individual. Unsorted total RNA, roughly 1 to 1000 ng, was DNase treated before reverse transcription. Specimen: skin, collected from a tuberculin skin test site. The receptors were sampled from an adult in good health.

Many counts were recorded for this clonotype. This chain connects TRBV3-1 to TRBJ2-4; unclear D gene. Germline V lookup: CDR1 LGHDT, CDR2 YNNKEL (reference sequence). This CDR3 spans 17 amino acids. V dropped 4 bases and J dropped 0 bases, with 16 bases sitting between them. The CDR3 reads CASSPDTQILAKNIQYF. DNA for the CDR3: TGTGCCAGCAGCCCCGACACGCAGATTCTAGCCAAAAACATTCAGTACTTC.

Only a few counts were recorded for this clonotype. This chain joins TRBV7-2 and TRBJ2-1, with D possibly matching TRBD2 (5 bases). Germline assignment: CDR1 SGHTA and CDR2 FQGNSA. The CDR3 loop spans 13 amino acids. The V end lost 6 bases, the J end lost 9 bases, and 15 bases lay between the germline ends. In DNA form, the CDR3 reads TGTGCCAGCAGTCGGGAAGCTCTCGGTGAGCAGTTCTTC. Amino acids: CASSREALGEQFF.

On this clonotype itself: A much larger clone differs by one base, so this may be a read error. The CDR3 protein is CASSFWDISSNEKLFF. In DNA form, the CDR3 reads TGTGCCAGCAGTTTTTGGGACATCTCATCTAATGAAAAACTGTTTTTT. The chain links TRBV28 to TRBJ1-4; TRBD1 is a possible D gene (6 bases). V shed 3 bases and J shed 3 bases, with 14 bases lying between them. CDR3 length: 16 amino acids. Germline loops: CDR1 MDHEN, CDR2 SYDVKM.

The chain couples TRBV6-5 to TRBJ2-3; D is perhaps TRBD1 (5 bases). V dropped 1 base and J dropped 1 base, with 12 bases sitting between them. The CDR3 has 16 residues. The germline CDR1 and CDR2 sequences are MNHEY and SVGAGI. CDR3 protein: CASSYWGLGRTDTQYF. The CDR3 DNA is TGTGCCAGCAGTTACTGGGGCCTAGGCCGCACAGATACGCAGTATTTT.

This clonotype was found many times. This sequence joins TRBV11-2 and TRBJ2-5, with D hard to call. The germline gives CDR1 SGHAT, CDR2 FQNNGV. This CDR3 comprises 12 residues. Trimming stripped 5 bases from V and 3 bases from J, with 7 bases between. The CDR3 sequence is CASSQQEETQYF. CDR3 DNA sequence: TGTGCCAGCAGCCAGCAAGAAGAGACCCAGTACTTC.

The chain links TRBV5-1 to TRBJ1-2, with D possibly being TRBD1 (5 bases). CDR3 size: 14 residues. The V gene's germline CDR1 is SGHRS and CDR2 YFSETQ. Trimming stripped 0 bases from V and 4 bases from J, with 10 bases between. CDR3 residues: CASSLDAGGYGYTF. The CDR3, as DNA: TGCGCCAGCAGCTTGGATGCCGGGGGCTATGGCTACACCTTC. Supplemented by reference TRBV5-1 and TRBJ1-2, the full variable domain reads KAGVTQTPRYLIKTRGQQVTLSCSPISGHRSVSWYQQTPGQGLQFLFEYFSETQRNKGNFPGRFSGRQFSNSRSEMNVSTLELGDSALYLCASSLDAGGYGYTFGSGTRLTVV.

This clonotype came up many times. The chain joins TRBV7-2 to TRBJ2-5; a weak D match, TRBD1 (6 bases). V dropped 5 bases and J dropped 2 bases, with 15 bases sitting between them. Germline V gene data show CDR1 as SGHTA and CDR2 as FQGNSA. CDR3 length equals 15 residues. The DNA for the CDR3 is TGTGCCAGCAGCCGACCACCGGACAGACAAGAGACCCAGTACTTC. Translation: CASSRPPDRQETQYF.

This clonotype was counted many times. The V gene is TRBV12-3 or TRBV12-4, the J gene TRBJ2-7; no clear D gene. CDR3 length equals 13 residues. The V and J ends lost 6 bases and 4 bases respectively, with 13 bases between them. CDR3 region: CASSFAISYEQYF. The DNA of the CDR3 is TGTGCCAGCAGCTTCGCTATTTCATACGAGCAGTACTTC.

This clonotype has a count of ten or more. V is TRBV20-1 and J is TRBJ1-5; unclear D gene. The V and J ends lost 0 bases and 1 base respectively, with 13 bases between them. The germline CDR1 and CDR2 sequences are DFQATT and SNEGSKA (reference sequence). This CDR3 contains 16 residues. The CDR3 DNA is TGCAGTGCTAGAGATCCCGGCGGCACAAGCAATCAGCCCCAGCATTTT. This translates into CSARDPGGTSNQPQHF.